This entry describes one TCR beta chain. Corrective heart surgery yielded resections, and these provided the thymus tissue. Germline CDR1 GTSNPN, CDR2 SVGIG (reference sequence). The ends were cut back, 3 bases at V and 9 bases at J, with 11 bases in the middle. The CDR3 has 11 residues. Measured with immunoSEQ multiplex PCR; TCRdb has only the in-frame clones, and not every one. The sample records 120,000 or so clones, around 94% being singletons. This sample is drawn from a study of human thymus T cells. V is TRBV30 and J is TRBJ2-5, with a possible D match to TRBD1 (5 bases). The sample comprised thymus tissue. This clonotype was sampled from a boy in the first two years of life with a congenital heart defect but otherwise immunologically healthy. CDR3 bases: TGTGCCTGGAGAGGCCAAGGGGCCCAGTACTTC. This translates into CAWRGQGAQYF.